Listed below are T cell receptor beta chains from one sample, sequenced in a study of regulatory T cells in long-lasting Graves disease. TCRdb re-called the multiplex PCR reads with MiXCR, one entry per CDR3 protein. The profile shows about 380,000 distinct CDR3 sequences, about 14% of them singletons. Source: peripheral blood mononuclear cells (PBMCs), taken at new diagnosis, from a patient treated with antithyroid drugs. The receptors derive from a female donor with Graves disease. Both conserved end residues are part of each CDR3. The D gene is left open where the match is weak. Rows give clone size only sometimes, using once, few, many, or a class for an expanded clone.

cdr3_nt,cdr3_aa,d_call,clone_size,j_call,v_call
TGTGCCAGCAGTTTTAGAGGACAGGGGCTTCGTCTGGGGACTGAAGCTTTCTTT,CASSFRGQGLRLGTEAFF,TRBD1,many,TRBJ1-1,TRBV12-3/TRBV12-4
TGTGCCAGCAGTAGAGGGACAGGCCCCTACGAGCAGTACTTC,CASSRGTGPYEQYF,TRBD1,many,TRBJ2-7,TRBV7-2
TGTGCCATCAGTGAGGTGCGGGAGAGTGACAATGAGCAGTTCTTC,CAISEVRESDNEQFF,TRBD2,few,TRBJ2-1,TRBV10-3
TGTGCCAGCAGTGATGGCAGCCTTAGCAATCAGCCCCAGCATTTT,CASSDGSLSNQPQHF,-,many,TRBJ1-5,TRBV2
TGCGCCAGCAGCTCCACAGGGGGGGAAGACTATGGCTACACCTTC,CASSSTGGEDYGYTF,TRBD1,many,TRBJ1-2,TRBV5-1
TGTGCCAGCAGCCCGGGAGCGGGACCAGGGGACACGCAGTATTTT,CASSPGAGPGDTQYF,-,-,TRBJ2-3,TRBV9
TGCAGTGCTACTCCAGAAGACAATGAGCAGTTCTTC,CSATPEDNEQFF,-,many,TRBJ2-1,TRBV20-1
TGCGCCAGCAGCCAAGGGGACGGCGCCTACGAGCAGTACTTC,CASSQGDGAYEQYF,-,many,TRBJ2-7,TRBV4-3
TGCAGTGCTAGAGATCCGGGACGCACAGATACGCAGTATTTT,CSARDPGRTDTQYF,-,many,TRBJ2-3,TRBV20-1
TGTGCCAGCAGCTTAGGGGGCGAGGGGGGGCCGAACACCGGGGAGCTGTTTTTT,CASSLGGEGGPNTGELFF,-,many,TRBJ2-2,TRBV13
TGTGCCAGCAGAGATGGACTGGGTATCTCCTACGAGCAGTACTTC,CASRDGLGISYEQYF,-,many,TRBJ2-7,TRBV11-2
TGTGCCAGCAGGATTCAGGGCTATGGAGGCTACACCTTC,CASRIQGYGGYTF,-,many,TRBJ1-2,TRBV6-2/TRBV6-3
TGTGCCACCAGTGACCCGGGGGATTCGGGAGCAGATACGCAGTATTTT,CATSDPGDSGADTQYF,-,few,TRBJ2-3,TRBV24-1
TGCAGTGCTAGCCGGACTAGCGGGAATTCCCCCTACAATGAGCAGTTCTTC,CSASRTSGNSPYNEQFF,TRBD2,few,TRBJ2-1,TRBV20-1